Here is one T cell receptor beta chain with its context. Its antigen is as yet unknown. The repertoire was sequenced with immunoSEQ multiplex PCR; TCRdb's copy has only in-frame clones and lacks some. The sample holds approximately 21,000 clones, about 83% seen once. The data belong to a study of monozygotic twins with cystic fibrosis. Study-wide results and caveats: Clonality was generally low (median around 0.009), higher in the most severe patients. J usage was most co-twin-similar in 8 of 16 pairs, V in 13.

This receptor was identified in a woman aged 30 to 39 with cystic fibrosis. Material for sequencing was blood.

The CDR3 here is CASSLGSRPTNEKLFF. CDR3 coding DNA: TGCGCCAGCAGCTTGGGGTCCCGTCCAACTAATGAAAAACTGTTTTTT. The rearrangement uses TRBV5-1 and TRBJ1-4; D is unresolved. Germline CDR1 is SGHRS and CDR2 is YFSETQ. The V and J ends lost 0 bases and 0 bases respectively, with 9 bases between them. This CDR3 is built from 16 residues.